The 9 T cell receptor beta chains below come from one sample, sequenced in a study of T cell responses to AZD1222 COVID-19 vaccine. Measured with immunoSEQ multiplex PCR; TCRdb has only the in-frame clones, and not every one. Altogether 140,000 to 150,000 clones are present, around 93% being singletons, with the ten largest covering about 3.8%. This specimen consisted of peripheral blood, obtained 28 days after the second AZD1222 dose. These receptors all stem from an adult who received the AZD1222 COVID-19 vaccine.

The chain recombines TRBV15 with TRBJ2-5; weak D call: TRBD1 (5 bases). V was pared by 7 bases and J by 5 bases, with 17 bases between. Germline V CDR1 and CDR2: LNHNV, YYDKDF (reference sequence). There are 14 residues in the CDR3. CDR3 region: CATKQDRFYETQYF. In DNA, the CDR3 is TGTGCCACCAAACAAGACAGATTCTATGAGACCCAGTACTTC.

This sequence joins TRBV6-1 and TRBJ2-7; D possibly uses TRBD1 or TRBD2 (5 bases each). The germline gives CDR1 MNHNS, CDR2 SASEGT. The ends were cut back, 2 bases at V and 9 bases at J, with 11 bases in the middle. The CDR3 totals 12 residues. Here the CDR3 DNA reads TGTGCCAGCAGTGAAAGAGGGGCCGGGCAGTACTTC. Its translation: CASSERGAGQYF.

In nucleotides, the CDR3 is TGTGCCAGCAGCCAAGCGGCAGGGGTAAACACTGAAGCTTTCTTT. This gives the protein CASSQAAGVNTEAFF. The rearrangement uses TRBV14 and TRBJ1-1; D perhaps matches TRBD1 (6 bases). V was clipped by 1 base and J by 2 bases, with 11 bases between them. The CDR3 has 15 residues. Germline V gene sequence: CDR1 SGHDN, CDR2 FVKESK. Looking up the rest from reference TRBV14 and TRBJ1-1 gives the full variable domain: EAGVTQFPSHSVIEKGQTVTLRCDPISGHDNLYWYRRVMGKEIKFLLHFVKESKQDESGMPNNRFLAERTGGTYSTLKVQPAELEDSGVYFCASSQAAGVNTEAFFGQGTRLTVV.

In nucleotides, the CDR3 is TGCGCCAGCAGCTTGCCGGGGACTAGCGGGACCTACAATGAGCAGTTCTTC. Its translation is CASSLPGTSGTYNEQFF. The V and J genes are TRBV5-1 and TRBJ2-1; 13 bases are a match to TRBD2. The V gene end was trimmed by 1 base and the J gene end by 2 bases; junction bases not matched to a gene: 3. The germline V gene encodes CDR1 SGHRS and CDR2 YFSETQ. The CDR3 covers 17 residues. The full variable domain, rest sourced from reference TRBV5-1 and TRBJ2-1, is KAGVTQTPRYLIKTRGQQVTLSCSPISGHRSVSWYQQTPGQGLQFLFEYFSETQRNKGNFPGRFSGRQFSNSRSEMNVSTLELGDSALYLCASSLPGTSGTYNEQFFGPGTRLTVL.

This chain's CDR3 is CASSQGAQGNYGYTF. For the CDR3, the DNA is TGCGCCAGCAGCCAAGGTGCCCAGGGAAACTATGGCTACACCTTC. The chain combines TRBV4-1 with TRBJ1-2; maybe TRBD1 (5 bases). Trimming shortened V by 1 base and J by 2 bases, and 11 bases separated the two germline ends. Germline CDR1 and CDR2: MGHRA and YSYEKL. This CDR3 is 15 amino acids long.

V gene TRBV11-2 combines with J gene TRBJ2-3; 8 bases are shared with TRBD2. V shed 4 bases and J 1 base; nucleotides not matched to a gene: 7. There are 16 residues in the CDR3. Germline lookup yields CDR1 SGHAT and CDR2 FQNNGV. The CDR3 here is CASSSRGGQGTDTQYF. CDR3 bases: TGTGCCAGCAGCTCCCGGGGGGGCCAAGGCACAGATACGCAGTATTTT.

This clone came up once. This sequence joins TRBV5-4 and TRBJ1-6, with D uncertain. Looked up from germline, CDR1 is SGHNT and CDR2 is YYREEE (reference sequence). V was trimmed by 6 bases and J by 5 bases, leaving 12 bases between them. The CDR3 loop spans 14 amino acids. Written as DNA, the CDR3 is TGTGCCAGCAAGGCAGGTCCCCATAATTCACCCCTCCACTTT. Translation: CASKAGPHNSPLHF.

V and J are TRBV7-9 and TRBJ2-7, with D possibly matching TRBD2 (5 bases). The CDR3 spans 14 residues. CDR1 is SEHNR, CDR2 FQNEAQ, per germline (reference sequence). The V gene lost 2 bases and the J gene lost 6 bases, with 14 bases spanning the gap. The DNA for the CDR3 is TGTGCCAGCAGCTTAACTAGAGTCTTTCGCGAGCAGTACTTC. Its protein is CASSLTRVFREQYF.

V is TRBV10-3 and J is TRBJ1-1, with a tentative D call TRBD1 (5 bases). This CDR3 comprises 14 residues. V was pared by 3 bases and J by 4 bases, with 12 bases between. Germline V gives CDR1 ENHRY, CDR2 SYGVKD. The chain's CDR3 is CAISEFSGGTEAFF. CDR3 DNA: TGTGCCATCAGTGAATTCTCGGGGGGCACTGAAGCTTTCTTT.